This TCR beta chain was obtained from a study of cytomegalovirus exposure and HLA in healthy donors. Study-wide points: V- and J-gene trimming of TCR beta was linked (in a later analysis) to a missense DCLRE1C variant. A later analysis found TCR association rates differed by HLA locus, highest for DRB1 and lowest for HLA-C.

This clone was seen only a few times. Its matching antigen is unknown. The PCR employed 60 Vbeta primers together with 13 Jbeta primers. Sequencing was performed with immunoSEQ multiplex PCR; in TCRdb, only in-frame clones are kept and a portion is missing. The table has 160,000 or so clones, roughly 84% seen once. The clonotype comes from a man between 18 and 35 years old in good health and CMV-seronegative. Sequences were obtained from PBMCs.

The CDR3 here is CASSPHQDTQYF. CDR3 coding DNA: TGTGCTAGTAGTCCACATCAAGATACGCAGTATTTT. The rearrangement links TRBV12-5 to TRBJ2-3, with unresolved D. The CDR3 totals 12 residues. The ends were cut back, 8 bases at V and 5 bases at J, with 11 bases in the middle. Germline V lookup: CDR1 LGHNT, CDR2 FRNRAP.